This paragraph reports one T cell receptor beta chain. The sample is drawn from a study of shared clonotypes between healthy human individuals. Whole-study context: Donors consisted of a couple of women and three men between 18 and 49.

Assay: immunoSEQ multiplex PCR; the TCRdb copy retains only in-frame clones and omits some. The table has about 600,000 clones, more than 95% seen once. This sequence was found in a woman aged 25-40 years in good health. What was sequenced was naive CD4+ T cells sorted from blood. As to subset: CD45RA+ positively selected.

CDR3: CASSDRDKTYEQYF. CDR3 sequence (DNA): TGTGCCAGCAGCGACCGGGACAAGACCTACGAGCAGTACTTC. The genes are TRBV5-4 and TRBJ2-7; perhaps TRBD1 as D (6 bases). Germline CDR1 SGHNT, CDR2 YYREEE (reference sequence). V dropped 4 bases and J dropped 2 bases, with 13 bases sitting between them. This CDR3 is 14 amino acids long.